This T cell receptor (beta chain) is from a study of cytomegalovirus exposure and HLA in healthy donors. General observations from the study: It was 150 or so TCR beta chains that were listed as cytomegalovirus-associated.

Germline V gives CDR1 SGHRS, CDR2 YFSETQ. Trimming at V came to 3 bases and at J to 0 bases, leaving 3 bases not matched to a gene. The CDR3 loop spans 16 amino acids. Donors in the study were healthy people who gave bone marrow. The study ran its PCR with 60 Vbeta and 13 Jbeta primers. Assay used: immunoSEQ multiplex PCR; TCRdb lists only in-frame clones, some missing. There are some 150,000 clones in the sample; roughly 83% occur only once, and less than 2.5% lies in the top ten. Comments on this clone: The antigen is undetermined.

This TCR was sampled from a woman aged 45 to 65 in good health and CMV-seronegative. The sequenced material came from PBMCs. The V call is TRBV5-1, the J call TRBJ2-1; 10 nucleotides align to TRBD2. This CDR3 reads CASSSLAGSSYNEQFF. The CDR3 DNA sequence: TGCGCCAGCAGCTCACTAGCGGGGAGCTCCTACAATGAGCAGTTCTTC.